This TCR beta chain is from a study of identical twins. The junction had 7 bases not matched to a gene; V was cut back by 3 bases and J by 0 bases. CDR3 length: 16 amino acids. Germline V gene sequence: CDR1 SGHTS, CDR2 YDEGEE. Every sampled donor was Caucasian and healthy. Template switching introduced a universal primer site, and the cDNA bore unique molecular identifiers. Using its own MiXCR run on the 5' RACE reads, TCRdb lists one record per CDR3 protein. Counted here are hundreds of thousands of distinct CDR3 sequences, 12% occurring once; the ten biggest clones make up around 1.6%. Study conclusions and caveats: Alpha sequences that were out-of-frame and twin-shared showed an excess of low generation probability.

Only a few counts were recorded for this clonotype. Its antigen is unknown. The same sample was also studied in work on yellow fever vaccine responses in identical twins.

The chain uses TRBV5-8 and TRBJ2-7; 9 bases agree with TRBD2. The sample was PBMCs. The receptor's source is a woman younger than 35 in good health. CDR3: CASSWEASGNSYEQYF. Written as DNA, the CDR3 is TGTGCCAGCAGCTGGGAGGCTAGCGGGAACTCCTACGAGCAGTACTTC.